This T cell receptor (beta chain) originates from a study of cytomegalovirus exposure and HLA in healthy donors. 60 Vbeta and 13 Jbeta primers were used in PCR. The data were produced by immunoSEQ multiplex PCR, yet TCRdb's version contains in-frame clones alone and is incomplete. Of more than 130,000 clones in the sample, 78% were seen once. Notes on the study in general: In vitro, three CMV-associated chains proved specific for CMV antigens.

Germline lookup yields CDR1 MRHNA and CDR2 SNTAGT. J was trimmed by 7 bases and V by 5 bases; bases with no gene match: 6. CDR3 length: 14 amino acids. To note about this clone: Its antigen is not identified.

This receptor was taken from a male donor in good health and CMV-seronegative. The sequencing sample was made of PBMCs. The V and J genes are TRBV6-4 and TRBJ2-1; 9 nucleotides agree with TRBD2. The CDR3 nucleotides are TGTGCCAGCAGTTCTAGCGGGGAGATGAATGAGCAGTTCTTC. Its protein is CASSSSGEMNEQFF.